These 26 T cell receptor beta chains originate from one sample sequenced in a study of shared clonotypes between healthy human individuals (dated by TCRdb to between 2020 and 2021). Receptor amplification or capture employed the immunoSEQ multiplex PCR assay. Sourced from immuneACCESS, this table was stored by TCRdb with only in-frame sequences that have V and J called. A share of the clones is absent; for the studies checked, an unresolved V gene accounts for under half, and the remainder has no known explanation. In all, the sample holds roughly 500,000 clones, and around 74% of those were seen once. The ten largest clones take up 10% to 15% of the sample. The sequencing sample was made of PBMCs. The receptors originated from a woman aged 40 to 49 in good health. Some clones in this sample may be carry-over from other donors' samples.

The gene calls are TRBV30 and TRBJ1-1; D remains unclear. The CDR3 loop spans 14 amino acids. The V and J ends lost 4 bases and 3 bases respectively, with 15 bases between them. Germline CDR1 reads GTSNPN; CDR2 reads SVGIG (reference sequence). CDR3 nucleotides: TGTGCCTGGAAGGTCAGGTTGTTTGACACTGAAGCTTTCTTT. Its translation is CAWKVRLFDTEAFF.

The CDR3 sequence is CASSPGANTEAFF. CDR3 bases: TGTGCCAGCTCCCCCGGAGCGAACACTGAAGCTTTCTTT. The V gene is TRBV7-7, the J gene TRBJ1-1; no firm D call. CDR1 SSHAT and CDR2 FNYEAQ come from the germline V gene (reference sequence). There are 13 residues in the CDR3. The ends were cut back, 8 bases at V and 1 base at J, with 11 bases in the middle.

For the CDR3, the DNA is TGTGCCAGCAGTTTATCCCCGTGGGGGAACACTGAAGCTTTCTTT. It is translated as CASSLSPWGNTEAFF. The V gene is TRBV27, the J gene TRBJ1-1; D not resolved. In germline, CDR1 is MNHEY, CDR2 SMNVEV (reference sequence). The length of the CDR3 is 15 residues. Trimming stripped 0 bases from V and 1 base from J, with 9 bases between.

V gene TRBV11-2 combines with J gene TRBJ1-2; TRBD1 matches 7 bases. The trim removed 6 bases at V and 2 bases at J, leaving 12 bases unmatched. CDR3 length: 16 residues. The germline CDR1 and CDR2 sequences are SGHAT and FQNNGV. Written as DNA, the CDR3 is TGTGCCAGCAGGCGGGACAGCACCAACACGAACTATGGCTACACCTTC. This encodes CASRRDSTNTNYGYTF.

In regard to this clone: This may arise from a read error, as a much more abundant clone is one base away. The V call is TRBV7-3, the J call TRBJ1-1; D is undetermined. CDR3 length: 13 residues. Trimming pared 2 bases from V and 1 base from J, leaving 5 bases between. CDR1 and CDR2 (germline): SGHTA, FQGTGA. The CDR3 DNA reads TGTGCCAGCAGCTTAGTTGAGAACACTGAAGCTTTCTTT. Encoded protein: CASSLVENTEAFF.

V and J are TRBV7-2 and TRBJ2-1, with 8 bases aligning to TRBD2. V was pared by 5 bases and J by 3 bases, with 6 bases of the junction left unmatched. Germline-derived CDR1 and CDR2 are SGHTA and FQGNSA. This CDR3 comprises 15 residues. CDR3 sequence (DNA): TGTGCCAGCAGCCTGACGGGACTAGGCTACAATGAGCAGTTCTTC. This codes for CASSLTGLGYNEQFF. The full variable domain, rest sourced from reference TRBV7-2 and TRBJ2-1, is GAGVSQSPSNKVTEKGKDVELRCDPISGHTALYWYRQSLGQGLEFLIYFQGNSAPDKSGLPSDRFSAERTGGSVSTLTIQRTQQEDSAVYLCASSLTGLGYNEQFFGPGTRLTVL.

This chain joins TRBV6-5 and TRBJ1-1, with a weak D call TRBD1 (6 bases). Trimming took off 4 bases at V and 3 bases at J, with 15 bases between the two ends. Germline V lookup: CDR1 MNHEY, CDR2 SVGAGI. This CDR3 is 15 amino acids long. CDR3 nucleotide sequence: TGTGCCAGCAGTTGGGGCGGGGGCGCGGACACTGAAGCTTTCTTT. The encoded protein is CASSWGGGADTEAFF.

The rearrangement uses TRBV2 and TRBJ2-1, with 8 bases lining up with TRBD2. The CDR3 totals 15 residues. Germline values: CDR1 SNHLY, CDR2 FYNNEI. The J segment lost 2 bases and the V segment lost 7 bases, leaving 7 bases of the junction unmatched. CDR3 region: CASTRSGSPYNEQFF. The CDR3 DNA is TGTGCCAGCACTAGAAGCGGGAGTCCCTACAATGAGCAGTTCTTC.

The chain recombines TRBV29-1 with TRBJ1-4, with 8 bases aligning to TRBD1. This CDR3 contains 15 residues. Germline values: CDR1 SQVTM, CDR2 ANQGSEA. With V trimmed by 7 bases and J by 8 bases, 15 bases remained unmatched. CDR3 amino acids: CSALPGDRGTEKLFF. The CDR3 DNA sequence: TGCAGCGCGTTGCCTGGTGACAGGGGCACCGAAAAACTGTTTTTT.

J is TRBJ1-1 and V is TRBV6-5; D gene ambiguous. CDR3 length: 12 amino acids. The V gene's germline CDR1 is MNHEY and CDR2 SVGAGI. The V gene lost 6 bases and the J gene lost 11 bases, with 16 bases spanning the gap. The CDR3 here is CASSHDFGGAFF. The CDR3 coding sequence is TGTGCCAGCAGCCACGACTTCGGCGGGGCTTTCTTT.

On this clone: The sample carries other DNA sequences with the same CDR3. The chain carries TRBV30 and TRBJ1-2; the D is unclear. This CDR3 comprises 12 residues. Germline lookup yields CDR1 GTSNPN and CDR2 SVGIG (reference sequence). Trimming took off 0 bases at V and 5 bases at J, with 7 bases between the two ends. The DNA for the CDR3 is TGTGCCTGGAGTGTACAAGGGTATGGCTACACCTTC. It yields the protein CAWSVQGYGYTF.

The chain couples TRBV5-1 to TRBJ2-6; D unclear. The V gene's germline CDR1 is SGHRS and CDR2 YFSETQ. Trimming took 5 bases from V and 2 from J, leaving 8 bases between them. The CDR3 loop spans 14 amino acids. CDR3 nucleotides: TGCGCCAGCAGGTTCGGTGCTGGGGCCAACGTCCTGACTTTC. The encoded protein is CASRFGAGANVLTF.

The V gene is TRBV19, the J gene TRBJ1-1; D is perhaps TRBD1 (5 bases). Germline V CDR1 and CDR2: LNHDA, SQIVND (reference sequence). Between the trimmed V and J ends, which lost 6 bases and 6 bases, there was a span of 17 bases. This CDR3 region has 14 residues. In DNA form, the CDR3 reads TGTGCCAGTAGCCCTGGGACCGGGCGTCCTGAAGCTTTCTTT. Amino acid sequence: CASSPGTGRPEAFF.

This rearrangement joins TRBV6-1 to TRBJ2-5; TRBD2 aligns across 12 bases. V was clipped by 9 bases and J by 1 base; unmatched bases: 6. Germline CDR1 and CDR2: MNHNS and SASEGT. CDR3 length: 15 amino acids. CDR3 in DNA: TGTGCCAGTTTATCGGGACTAGCGGGCCAAGAGACCCAGTACTTC. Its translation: CASLSGLAGQETQYF.

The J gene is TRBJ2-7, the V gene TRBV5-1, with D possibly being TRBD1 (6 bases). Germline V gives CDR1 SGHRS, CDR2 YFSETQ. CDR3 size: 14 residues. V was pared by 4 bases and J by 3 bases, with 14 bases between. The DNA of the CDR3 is TGCGCCAGCAGCCCGCAGACAGGTTACTACGAGCAGTACTTC. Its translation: CASSPQTGYYEQYF.

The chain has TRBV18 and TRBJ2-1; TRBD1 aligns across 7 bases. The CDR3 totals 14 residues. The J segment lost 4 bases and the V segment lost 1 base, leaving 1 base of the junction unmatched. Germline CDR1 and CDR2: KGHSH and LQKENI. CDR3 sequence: CASSPRDRYNEQFF. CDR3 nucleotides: TGTGCCAGCTCACCACGGGACAGATACAATGAGCAGTTCTTC. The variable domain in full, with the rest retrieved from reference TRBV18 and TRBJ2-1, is NAGVMQNPRHLVRRRGQEARLRCSPMKGHSHVYWYRQLPEEGLKFMVYLQKENIIDESGMPKERFSAEFPKEGPSILRIQQVVRGDSAAYFCASSPRDRYNEQFFGPGTRLTVL.

The DNA for the CDR3 is TGTGCCAGCAGTGTGGGCAGAAGGACCGGGGAGCTGTTTTTT. It codes for CASSVGRRTGELFF. The J gene is TRBJ2-2, the V gene TRBV2; D is unclear. Per the germline V gene, CDR1 is SNHLY and CDR2 is FYNNEI. The germline V and J ends were trimmed by 4 bases and 5 bases, with 11 bases remaining between them. CDR3 length: 14 residues. Looking up the rest from reference TRBV2 and TRBJ2-2 gives the full variable domain: EPEVTQTPSHQVTQMGQEVILRCVPISNHLYFYWYRQILGQKVEFLVSFYNNEISEKSEIFDDQFSVERPDGSNFTLKIRSTKLEDSAMYFCASSVGRRTGELFFGEGSRLTVL.

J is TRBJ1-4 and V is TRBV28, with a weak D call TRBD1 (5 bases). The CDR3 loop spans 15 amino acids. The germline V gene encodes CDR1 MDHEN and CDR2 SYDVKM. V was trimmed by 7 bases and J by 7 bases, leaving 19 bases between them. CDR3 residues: CASTRGEALTEKLFF. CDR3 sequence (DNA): TGTGCCAGCACCAGAGGGGAGGCCTTAACTGAAAAACTGTTTTTT.

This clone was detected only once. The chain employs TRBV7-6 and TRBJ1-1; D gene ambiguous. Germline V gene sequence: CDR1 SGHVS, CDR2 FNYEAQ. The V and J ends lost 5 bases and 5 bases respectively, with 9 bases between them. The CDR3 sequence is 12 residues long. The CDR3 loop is CASSQFKTEAFF. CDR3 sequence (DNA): TGTGCCAGCAGCCAATTTAAAACTGAAGCTTTCTTT.

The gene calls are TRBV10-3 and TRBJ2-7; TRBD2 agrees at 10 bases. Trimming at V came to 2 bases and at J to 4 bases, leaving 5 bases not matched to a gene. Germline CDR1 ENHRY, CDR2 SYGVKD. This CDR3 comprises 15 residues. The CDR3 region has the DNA TGTGCCATCAGTGAGGGACTAGCGGAGGGGTACGAGCAGTACTTC. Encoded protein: CAISEGLAEGYEQYF.

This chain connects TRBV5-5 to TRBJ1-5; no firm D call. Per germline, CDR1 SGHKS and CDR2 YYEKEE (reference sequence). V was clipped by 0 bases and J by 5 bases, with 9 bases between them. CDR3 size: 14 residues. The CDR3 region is CASSLAGSDQPQHF. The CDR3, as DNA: TGTGCCAGCAGCTTGGCCGGGAGTGATCAGCCCCAGCATTTT.

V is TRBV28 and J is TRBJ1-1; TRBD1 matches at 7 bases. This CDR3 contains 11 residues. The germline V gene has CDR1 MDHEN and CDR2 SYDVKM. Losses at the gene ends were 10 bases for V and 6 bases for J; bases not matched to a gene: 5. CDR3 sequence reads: CATTGAAEAFF. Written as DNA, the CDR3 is TGTGCCACTACAGGGGCGGCTGAAGCTTTCTTT.

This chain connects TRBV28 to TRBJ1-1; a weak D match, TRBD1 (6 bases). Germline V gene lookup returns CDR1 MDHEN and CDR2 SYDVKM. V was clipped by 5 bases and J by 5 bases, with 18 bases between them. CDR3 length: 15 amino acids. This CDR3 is CASSLIQGYRTEAFF. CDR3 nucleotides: TGTGCCAGCAGTCTTATCCAGGGGTATAGGACTGAAGCTTTCTTT.

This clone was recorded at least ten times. The CDR3 region is CASSLLLAGVDTQYF. DNA of the CDR3: TGTGCCAGCAGCTTACTGTTAGCGGGAGTAGATACGCAGTATTTT. The V and J genes are TRBV7-8 and TRBJ2-3, with 9 bases identical to TRBD2. CDR1 is SGHVS and CDR2 is FQNEAQ in the germline V gene. Losses at the gene ends were 2 bases for V and 5 bases for J; bases not matched to a gene: 5. The CDR3 has 15 residues.

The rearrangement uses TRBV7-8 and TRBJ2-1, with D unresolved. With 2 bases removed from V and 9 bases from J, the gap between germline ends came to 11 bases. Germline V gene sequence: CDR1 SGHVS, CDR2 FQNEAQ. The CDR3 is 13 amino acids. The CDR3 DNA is TGTGCCAGCAGCTTACTGGACCCTGGTGAGCAGTTCTTC. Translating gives CASSLLDPGEQFF. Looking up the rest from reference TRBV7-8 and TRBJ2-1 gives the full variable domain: GAGVSQSPRYKVAKRGQDVALRCDPISGHVSLFWYQQALGQGPEFLTYFQNEAQLDKSGLPSDRFFAERPEGSVSTLKIQRTQQEDSAVYLCASSLLDPGEQFFGPGTRLTVL.

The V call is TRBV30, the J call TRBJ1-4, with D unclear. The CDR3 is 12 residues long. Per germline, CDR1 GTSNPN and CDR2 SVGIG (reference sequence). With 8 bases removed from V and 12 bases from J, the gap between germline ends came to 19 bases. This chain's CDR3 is CAHQPKLGQLFF. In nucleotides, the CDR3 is TGTGCCCACCAGCCAAAGCTCGGCCAACTGTTTTTT.